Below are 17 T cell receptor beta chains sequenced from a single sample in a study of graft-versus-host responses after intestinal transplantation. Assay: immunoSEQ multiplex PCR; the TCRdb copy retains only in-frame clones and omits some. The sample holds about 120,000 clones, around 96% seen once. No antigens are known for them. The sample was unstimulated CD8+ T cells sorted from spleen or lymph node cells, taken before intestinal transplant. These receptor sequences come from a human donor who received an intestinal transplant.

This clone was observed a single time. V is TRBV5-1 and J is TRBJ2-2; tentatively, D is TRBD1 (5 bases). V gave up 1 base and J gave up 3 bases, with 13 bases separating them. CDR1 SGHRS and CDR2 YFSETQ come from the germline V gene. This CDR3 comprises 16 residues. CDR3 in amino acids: CASSLYQGRDTGELFF. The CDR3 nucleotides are TGCGCCAGCAGCTTGTACCAGGGTCGTGACACCGGGGAGCTGTTTTTT.

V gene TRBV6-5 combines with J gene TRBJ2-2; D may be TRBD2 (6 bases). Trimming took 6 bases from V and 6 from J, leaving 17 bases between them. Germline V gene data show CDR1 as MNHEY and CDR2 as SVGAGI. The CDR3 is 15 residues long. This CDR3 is CASRRTTRGSGELFF. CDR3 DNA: TGTGCCAGCAGGAGGACTACCCGTGGGTCCGGGGAGCTGTTTTTT.

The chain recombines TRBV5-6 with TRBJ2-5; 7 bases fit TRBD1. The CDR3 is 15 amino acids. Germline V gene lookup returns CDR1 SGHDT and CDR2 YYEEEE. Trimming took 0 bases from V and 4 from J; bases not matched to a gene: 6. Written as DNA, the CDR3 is TGTGCCAGCAGCTTGGGTCAGGGGGTGGGAGAGACCCAGTACTTC. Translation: CASSLGQGVGETQYF. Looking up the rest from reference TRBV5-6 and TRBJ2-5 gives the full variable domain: DAGVTQSPTHLIKTRGQQVTLRCSPKSGHDTVSWYQQALGQGPQFIFQYYEEEERQRGNFPDRFSGHQFPNYSSELNVNALLLGDSALYLCASSLGQGVGETQYFGPGTRLLVL.

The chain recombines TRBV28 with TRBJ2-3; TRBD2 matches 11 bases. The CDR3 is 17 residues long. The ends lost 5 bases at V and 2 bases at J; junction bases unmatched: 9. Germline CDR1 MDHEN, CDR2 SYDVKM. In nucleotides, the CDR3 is TGTGCCAGCAGTACATCCGGGACTAGCGGCCCCACAGATACGCAGTATTTT. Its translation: CASSTSGTSGPTDTQYF.

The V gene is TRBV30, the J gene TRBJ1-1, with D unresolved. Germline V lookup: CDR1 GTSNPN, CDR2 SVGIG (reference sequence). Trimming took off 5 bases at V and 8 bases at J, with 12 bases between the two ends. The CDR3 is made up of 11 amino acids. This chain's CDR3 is CAWFGGLEAFF. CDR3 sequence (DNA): TGTGCCTGGTTCGGTGGGCTGGAAGCTTTCTTT.

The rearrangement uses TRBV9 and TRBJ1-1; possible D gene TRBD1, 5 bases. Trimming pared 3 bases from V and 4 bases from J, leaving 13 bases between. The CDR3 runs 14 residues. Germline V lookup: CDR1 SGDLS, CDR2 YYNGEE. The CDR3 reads CASSEIGTVTEAFF. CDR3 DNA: TGTGCCAGCAGCGAGATTGGGACCGTCACTGAAGCTTTCTTT.

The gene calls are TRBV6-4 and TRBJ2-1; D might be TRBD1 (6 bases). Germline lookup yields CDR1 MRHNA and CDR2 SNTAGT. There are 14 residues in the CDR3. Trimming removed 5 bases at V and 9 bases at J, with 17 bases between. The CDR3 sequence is CASSPWGRVGEQFF. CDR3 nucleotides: TGTGCCAGCAGTCCCTGGGGGCGAGTCGGTGAGCAGTTCTTC.

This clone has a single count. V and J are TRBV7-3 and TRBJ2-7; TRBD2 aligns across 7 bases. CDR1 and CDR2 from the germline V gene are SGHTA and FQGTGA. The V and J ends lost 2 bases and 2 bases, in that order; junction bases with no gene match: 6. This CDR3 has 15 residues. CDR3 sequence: CASSLGPAGAYEQYF. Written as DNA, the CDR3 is TGTGCCAGCAGCTTAGGTCCGGCGGGAGCCTACGAGCAGTACTTC. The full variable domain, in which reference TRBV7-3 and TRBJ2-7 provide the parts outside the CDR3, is GAGVSQTPSNKVTEKGKYVELRCDPISGHTALYWYRQSLGQGPEFLIYFQGTGAADDSGLPNDRFFAVRPEGSVSTLKIQRTERGDSAVYLCASSLGPAGAYEQYFGPGTRLTVT.

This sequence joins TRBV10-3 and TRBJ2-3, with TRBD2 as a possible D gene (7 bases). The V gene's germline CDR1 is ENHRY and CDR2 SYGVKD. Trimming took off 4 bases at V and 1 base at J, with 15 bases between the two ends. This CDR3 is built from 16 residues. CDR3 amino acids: CAISGMAGAGTDTQYF. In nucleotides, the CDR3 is TGTGCCATCAGTGGGATGGCGGGGGCGGGCACAGATACGCAGTATTTT.

Written as DNA, the CDR3 is TGTGCCAGCAGCCTTCTAGCGGGGGAGCAGTTCTTC. This sequence encodes CASSLLAGEQFF. The gene calls are TRBV7-3 and TRBJ2-1, with 9 bases fitting TRBD2. Trimming cost V 5 bases and J 10 bases; bases outside gene matches: 3. CDR3 length: 12 residues. Germline V lookup: CDR1 SGHTA, CDR2 FQGTGA.

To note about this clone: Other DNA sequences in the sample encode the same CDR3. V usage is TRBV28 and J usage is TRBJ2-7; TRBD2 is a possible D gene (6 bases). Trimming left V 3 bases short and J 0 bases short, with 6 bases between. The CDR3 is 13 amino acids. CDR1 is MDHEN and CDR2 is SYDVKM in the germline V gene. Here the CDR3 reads CASSLGGSYEQYF. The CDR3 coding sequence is TGTGCCAGCAGTTTGGGGGGCTCCTACGAGCAGTACTTC. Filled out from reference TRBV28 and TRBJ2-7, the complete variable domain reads DVKVTQSSRYLVKRTGEKVFLECVQDMDHENMFWYRQDPGLGLRLIYFSYDVKMKEKGDIPEGYSVSREKKERFSLILESASTNQTSMYLCASSLGGSYEQYFGPGTRLTVT.

The CDR3 sequence: CASSPMGDNTQYF. The CDR3 DNA reads TGTGCCAGCAGCCCGATGGGTGATAATACGCAGTATTTT. The chain links TRBV28 to TRBJ2-3; D is ambiguous. Germline V gives CDR1 MDHEN, CDR2 SYDVKM. The CDR3 is 13 amino acids. The V and J ends lost 6 bases and 7 bases respectively, with 14 bases between them.

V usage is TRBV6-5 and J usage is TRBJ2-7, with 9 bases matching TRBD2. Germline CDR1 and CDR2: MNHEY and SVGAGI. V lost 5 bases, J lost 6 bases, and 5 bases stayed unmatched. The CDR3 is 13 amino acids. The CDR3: CASSKSSGSEQYF. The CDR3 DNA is TGTGCCAGCAGTAAAAGTAGCGGGAGCGAGCAGTACTTC.

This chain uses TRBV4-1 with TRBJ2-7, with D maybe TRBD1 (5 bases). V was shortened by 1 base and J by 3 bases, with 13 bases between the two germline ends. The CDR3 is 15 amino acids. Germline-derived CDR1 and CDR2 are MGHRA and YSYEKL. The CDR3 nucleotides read TGCGCCAGCAGCCAAGTCGGCGACAGCTACTACGAGCAGTACTTC. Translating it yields CASSQVGDSYYEQYF.

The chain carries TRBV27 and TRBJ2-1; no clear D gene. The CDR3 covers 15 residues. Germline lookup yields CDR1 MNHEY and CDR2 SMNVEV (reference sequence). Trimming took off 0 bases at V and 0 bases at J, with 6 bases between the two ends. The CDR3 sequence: CASSLSSSSYNEQFF. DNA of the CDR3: TGTGCCAGCAGTTTATCTTCGTCCTCCTACAATGAGCAGTTCTTC.

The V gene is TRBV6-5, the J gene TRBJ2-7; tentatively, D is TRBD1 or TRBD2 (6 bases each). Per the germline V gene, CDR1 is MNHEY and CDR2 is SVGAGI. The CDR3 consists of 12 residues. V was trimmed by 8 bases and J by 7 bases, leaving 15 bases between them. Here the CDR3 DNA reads TGTGCCAGCGGCCCGGGGGCGGGGGAGCAGTACTTC. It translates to CASGPGAGEQYF.

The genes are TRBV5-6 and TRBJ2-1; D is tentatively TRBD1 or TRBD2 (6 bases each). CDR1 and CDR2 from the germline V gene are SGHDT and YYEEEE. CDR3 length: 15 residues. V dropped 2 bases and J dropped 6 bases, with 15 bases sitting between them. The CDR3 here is CASSLLADRINEQFF. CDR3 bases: TGTGCCAGCAGCTTACTAGCCGACAGGATCAATGAGCAGTTCTTC.